The source of this TCR beta chain is a study of T-cell reconstitution after alpha-beta-depleted transplantation in children. Regarding the study as a whole: About two months after transplant, alpha-beta T cells reportedly came from several hundred expanded graft clones. It was newly produced T cells that mostly accounted for T-cell counts and diversity one year after transplant. For some patients, TCRbeta diversity was high at day 60 because of recipient T cells and thymic progenitors that survived.

In the case of this clonotype: Its target is not known.

The length of the CDR3 is 14 residues. The TCRbeta library incorporated unique molecular identifiers. TCRdb reanalysed the PCR reads using MiXCR and keeps one entry per CDR3 protein. The sample contains a few hundred thousand distinct CDR3 sequences, 13% of which appear only once. The receptor was derived from a male patient younger than 18 who had a stem cell transplant for acute myeloid leukemia, so the T cells may come from the graft donor. The sample here was PBMCs, mostly from graft donor cells, taken 360 days after TCRalphabeta/CD19-depleted stem cell transplant. The chain couples TRBV21-1 to TRBJ2-2; the table's TRBD2 call for D was not verified on the DNA. TRBV21-1 is a known pseudogene. The CDR3 DNA is TGTGCCAGCCTAGCGGGAGGGCTGGCCGGGGAGCTGTTTTTT. It is translated as CASLAGGLAGELFF.